This record looks at one T cell receptor beta chain sequence and its context. Its cognate antigen is unknown. Reverse transcription of roughly 0.5 to 1 ug RNA was performed with random hexamers. TCRdb reprocessed the immunoSEQ multiplex PCR reads via MiXCR and lists one record per CDR3 protein. The sample gives roughly 120,000 distinct CDR3 sequences, 94% of which show up once; more than 0.09% is in the top ten. These data originate in a study of CD8 T cells in Susac syndrome. From blood CD8+ and CD4+ T cells, TCR beta sequences were generated. The TEMRA cells underwent FACS enrichment, while the CD8+ and CD4+ T cells underwent negative isolation. Study-level findings and limits: In its TCR sequencing and HLA analysis, the study acknowledged that the number of individuals was relatively small.

The receptor comes from a human donor in good health. The sequencing input was CD4+ T cells from PBMCs.

CDR3 in amino acids: CASSVGLAGDTQYF. The CDR3 DNA follows: TGTGCCAGCAGCGTGGGACTAGCGGGAGATACGCAGTATTTT. The gene calls are TRBV7-2 and TRBJ2-3; 12 bases align to TRBD2. The CDR3 extends over 14 amino acids. Looked up from germline, CDR1 is SGHTA and CDR2 is FQGNSA. V dropped 5 bases and J dropped 5; count of bases not matched to a gene: 2. The variable domain in full, with the rest retrieved from reference TRBV7-2 and TRBJ2-3, is GAGVSQSPSNKVTEKGKDVELRCDPISGHTALYWYRQSLGQGLEFLIYFQGNSAPDKSGLPSDRFSAERTGGSVSTLTIQRTQQEDSAVYLCASSVGLAGDTQYFGPGTRLTVL.